This TCR beta chain is drawn from a study of blood T cell repertoires in COVID-19. Method: immunoSEQ multiplex PCR; TCRdb's copy keeps in-frame clones and lacks some. Here the sample spans 150,000 to 200,000 clones, 74% being singletons. This clone was picked up a small number of times. Trimming cost V 5 bases and J 3 bases; bases outside gene matches: 4. CDR1 MDHEN and CDR2 SYDVKM come from the germline V gene. This CDR3 is built from 13 residues. The clonotype originates from a woman over 75 with acute or convalescent COVID-19. The gene calls are TRBV28 and TRBJ2-7, with TRBD2 identical over 7 bases. The sample comprised peripheral blood. CDR3 sequence: CASSLGTIYEQYF. CDR3 nucleotide sequence: TGTGCCAGCAGTCTCGGGACTATCTACGAGCAGTACTTC.